The 8 T cell receptor beta chains reported below all come from one sample, sequenced in a study of regulatory T cells in long-lasting Graves disease. Time point of the sample: persistent/refractory GD, antithyroid drugs over 5 years with positive TRAb. PBMCs were the source of the RNA used for TCR sequencing. Sequencing libraries for TCR beta were prepared with iRepertoire HTBI primers and Arm-PCR of CDR3 regions. Each CDR3 protein is one row after TCRdb ran MiXCR on the multiplex PCR reads. The table lists some 470,000 distinct CDR3 sequences, around a fifth of them singletons, with less than 9% in the top ten. Sequenced material: peripheral blood mononuclear cells (PBMCs), taken when the disease was refractory, from a patient treated with antithyroid drugs. The source of these receptors is a female donor with Graves disease.

This clonotype occurred once. The chain carries TRBV18 and TRBJ2-7, with a possible D match to TRBD1 (5 bases). The CDR3 has 14 residues. The V end was cut by 1 base, the J end by 3 bases, with 10 bases between. The germline CDR1 and CDR2 sequences are KGHSH and LQKENI. The CDR3 sequence is CASSPRGRGYEQYF. In nucleotides, the CDR3 is TGTGCCAGCTCACCACGAGGTAGGGGCTACGAGCAGTACTTC.

The chain has TRBV5-6 and TRBJ2-3, with no clear D. The CDR3 consists of 13 residues. Trimming removed 0 bases from V and 3 bases from J, with 5 bases in between. From germline, CDR1 is SGHDT and CDR2 YYEEEE. As DNA, the CDR3 is TGTGCCAGCAGCTTGGACGGAACAGATACGCAGTATTTT. Translation: CASSLDGTDTQYF.

J is TRBJ2-2 and V is TRBV20-1, with 13 bases fitting TRBD2. Germline V CDR1 and CDR2: DFQATT, SNEGSKA (reference sequence). CDR3 length: 17 amino acids. V gave up 6 bases and J gave up 6 bases; unmatched junction bases: 13. The CDR3 coding sequence is TGCAGTGCCCGGACTAGCGGGGGTGGGCAGCGCCCCGGGGAGCTGTTTTTT. It specifies CSARTSGGGQRPGELFF.

V and J are TRBV15 and TRBJ1-1; D ambiguous. V gave up 8 bases and J gave up 0 bases, with 10 bases separating them. Germline CDR1 LNHNV, CDR2 YYDKDF (reference sequence). The CDR3 has 13 amino acids. The DNA for the CDR3 is TGTGCCACCGCCCGAAGAGTGAACACTGAAGCTTTCTTT. It translates to CATARRVNTEAFF.

This clonotype was counted ten times or more. V and J are TRBV12-3 or TRBV12-4 and TRBJ1-1; no firm D call. The length of the CDR3 is 14 residues. Trimming shortened V by 2 bases and J by 1 base, and 8 bases separated the two germline ends. CDR3 DNA sequence: TGTGCCAGCAGTTTAAAGCCTACGAACACTGAAGCTTTCTTT. It encodes CASSLKPTNTEAFF.

This chain links TRBV6-1 with TRBJ1-6, with D unresolved. CDR1 MNHNS and CDR2 SASEGT come from the germline V gene. Trimming stripped 5 bases from V and 7 bases from J, with 12 bases between. CDR3 length: 14 residues. The CDR3 sequence: CASSPRAKNSPLHF. The DNA of the CDR3 is TGTGCCAGCAGTCCCCGGGCCAAGAATTCACCCCTCCACTTT.

This clonotype came up a few times. CDR3 sequence (DNA): TGCGCCAGCAGTTCAAGATTGGTGTCAGCCACTGAAGCTTTCTTT. Amino acid sequence: CASSSRLVSATEAFF. The V and J genes are TRBV4-1 and TRBJ1-1; D uncertain. Trimming pared 6 bases from V and 4 bases from J, leaving 18 bases between. Looked up from germline, CDR1 is MGHRA and CDR2 is YSYEKL. The CDR3 sequence is 15 residues long.

This clonotype was counted only a few times. J is TRBJ2-5 and V is TRBV11-1; D remains ambiguous. This CDR3 is built from 14 residues. Looked up from germline, CDR1 is SGHAT and CDR2 is FQDESV (reference sequence). V was pared by 2 bases and J by 5 bases, with 12 bases between. The CDR3 sequence: CASSLQDEAETQYF. CDR3 in DNA: TGTGCCAGCAGCTTACAAGATGAGGCGGAGACCCAGTACTTC.